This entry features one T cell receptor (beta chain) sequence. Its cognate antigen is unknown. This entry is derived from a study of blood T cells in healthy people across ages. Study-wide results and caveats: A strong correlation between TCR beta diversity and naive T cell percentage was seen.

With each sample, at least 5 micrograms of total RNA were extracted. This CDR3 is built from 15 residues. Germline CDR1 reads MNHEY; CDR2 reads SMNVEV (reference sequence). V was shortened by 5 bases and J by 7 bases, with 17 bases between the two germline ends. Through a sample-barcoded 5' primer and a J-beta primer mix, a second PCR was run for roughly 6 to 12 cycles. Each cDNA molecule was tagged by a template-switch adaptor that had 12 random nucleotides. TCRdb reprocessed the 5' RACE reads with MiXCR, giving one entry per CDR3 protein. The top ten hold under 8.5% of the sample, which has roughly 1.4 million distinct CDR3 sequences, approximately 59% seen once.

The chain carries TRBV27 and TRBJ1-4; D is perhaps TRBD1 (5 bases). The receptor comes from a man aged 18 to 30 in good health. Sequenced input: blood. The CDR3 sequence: CASSPGGRVREKLFF. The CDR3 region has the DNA TGTGCCAGCAGTCCTGGAGGCAGGGTTCGTGAAAAACTGTTTTTT. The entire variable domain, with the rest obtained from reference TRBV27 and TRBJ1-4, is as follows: EAQVTQNPRYLITVTGKKLTVTCSQNMNHEYMSWYRQDPGLGLRQIYYSMNVEVTDKGDVPEGYKVSRKEKRNFPLILESPSPNQTSLYFCASSPGGRVREKLFFGSGTQLSVL.